This TCR beta chain comes out of a study of cytomegalovirus exposure and HLA in healthy donors. Study results and caveats: TRBV6-2, TRBV6-3 and some other V segments were excluded as indistinguishable.

Primers: 60 Vbeta forward and 13 Jbeta reverse. Method: immunoSEQ multiplex PCR; TCRdb's copy keeps in-frame clones and lacks some. The top ten clones hold roughly 1.9% of a sample with approximately 220,000 clones, roughly 70% of them seen once. Comments on this clone: Its antigen is currently unknown.

V gave up 4 bases and J gave up 6 bases, with 17 bases separating them. The germline CDR1 and CDR2 sequences are LNHDA and SQIVND (reference sequence). The length of the CDR3 is 15 residues. The V call is TRBV19, the J call TRBJ2-3; D gene unclear. What was sequenced was PBMCs. This clonotype was obtained from a woman aged 25 to 39 in good health and CMV-seronegative. The CDR3 sequence: CASSTPGSTHDTQYF. CDR3 bases: TGTGCCAGTAGTACCCCGGGTTCAACCCATGATACGCAGTATTTT. The full variable domain, in which reference TRBV19 and TRBJ2-3 provide the parts outside the CDR3, is DGGITQSPKYLFRKEGQNVTLSCEQNLNHDAMYWYRQDPGQGLRLIYYSQIVNDFQKGDIAEGYSVSREKKESFPLTVTSAQKNPTAFYLCASSTPGSTHDTQYFGPGTRLTVL.